The entry below describes one TCR beta chain. This CDR3 is 15 amino acids long. Germline lookup yields CDR1 SGHTA and CDR2 FQGTGA. The V segment lost 4 bases and the J segment 4 bases; nucleotides outside the gene matches: 4. The data stem from a study of blood T cell repertoires in COVID-19. Method: immunoSEQ multiplex PCR; TCRdb's copy keeps in-frame clones and lacks some. The sample lists 150,000 to 170,000 clones; approximately 85% were seen once. The clonotype comes from a man aged 55 to 69 with COVID-19, enrolled during active disease. Sequencing used peripheral blood. The rearrangement uses TRBV7-3 and TRBJ2-1; 10 bases are a match to TRBD2. As DNA, the CDR3 is TGTGCCAGCAGCTCACCTAGCGGGAGTTACAATGAGCAGTTCTTC. Amino acids: CASSSPSGSYNEQFF.